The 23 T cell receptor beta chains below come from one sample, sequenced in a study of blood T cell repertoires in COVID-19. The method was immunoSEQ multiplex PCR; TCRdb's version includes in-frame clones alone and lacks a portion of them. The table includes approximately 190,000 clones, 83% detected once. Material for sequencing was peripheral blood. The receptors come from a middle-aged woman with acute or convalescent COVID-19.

In nucleotides, the CDR3 is TGTGCCAGCAGCCAGGGGTGGGAGTTCGATGAAGCTTTCTTT. This sequence encodes CASSQGWEFDEAFF. The rearrangement uses TRBV3-1 (or the pseudogene TRBV3-2) and TRBJ1-1; unclear D gene. Germline V gives CDR1 LGHDT, CDR2 YNNKEL (reference sequence). The CDR3 length is 14 residues. Trimming removed 3 bases at V and 7 bases at J, with 15 bases between.

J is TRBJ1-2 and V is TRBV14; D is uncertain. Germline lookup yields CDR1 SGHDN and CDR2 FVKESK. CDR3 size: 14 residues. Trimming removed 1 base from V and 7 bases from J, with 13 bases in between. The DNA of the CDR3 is TGTGCCAGCAGCCAAGGAGGACTACCCTCTGGCTACACCTTC. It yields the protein CASSQGGLPSGYTF.

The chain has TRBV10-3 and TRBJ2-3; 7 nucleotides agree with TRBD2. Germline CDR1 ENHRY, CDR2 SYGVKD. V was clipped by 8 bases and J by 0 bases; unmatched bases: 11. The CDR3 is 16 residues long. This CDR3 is CAIPVGRETSTDTQYF. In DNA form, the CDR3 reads TGTGCCATCCCGGTCGGGCGGGAGACAAGCACAGATACGCAGTATTTT.

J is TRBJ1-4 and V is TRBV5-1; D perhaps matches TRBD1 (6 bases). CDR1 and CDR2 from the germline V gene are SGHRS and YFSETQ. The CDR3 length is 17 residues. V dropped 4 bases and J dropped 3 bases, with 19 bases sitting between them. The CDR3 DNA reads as TGCGCCAGCAGCGTGAACCCCCCAGGGGTAGCTAATGAAAAACTGTTTTTT. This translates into CASSVNPPGVANEKLFF.

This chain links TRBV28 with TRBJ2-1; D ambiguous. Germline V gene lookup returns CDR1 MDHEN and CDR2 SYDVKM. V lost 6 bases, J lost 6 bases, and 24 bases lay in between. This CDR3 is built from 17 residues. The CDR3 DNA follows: TGTGCCAGCAGGGCGGTTGATCTCGTGTTCGGCGGCAATGAGCAGTTCTTC. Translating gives CASRAVDLVFGGNEQFF.

CDR3 DNA: TGTGCCGGAAGACAGGGGGTAAACACCGGGGAGCTGTTTTTT. Its translation: CAGRQGVNTGELFF. The chain recombines TRBV28 with TRBJ2-2, with 9 bases aligning to TRBD1. V shed 11 bases and J 2 bases; nucleotides not matched to a gene: 6. The CDR3 extends over 14 amino acids. Germline V CDR1 and CDR2: MDHEN, SYDVKM.

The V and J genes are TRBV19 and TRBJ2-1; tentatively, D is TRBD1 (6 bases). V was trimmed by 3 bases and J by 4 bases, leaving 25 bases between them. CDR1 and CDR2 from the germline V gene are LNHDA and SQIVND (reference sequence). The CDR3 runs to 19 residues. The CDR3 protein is CASSIGGQGSWAQYNEQFF. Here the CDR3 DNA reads TGTGCCAGTAGTATTGGCGGTCAGGGGAGCTGGGCGCAATACAATGAGCAGTTCTTC.

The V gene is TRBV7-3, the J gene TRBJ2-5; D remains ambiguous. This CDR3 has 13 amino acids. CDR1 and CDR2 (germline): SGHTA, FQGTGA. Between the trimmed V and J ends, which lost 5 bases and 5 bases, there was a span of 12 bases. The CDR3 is CASSARPRETQYF. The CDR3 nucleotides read TGTGCCAGCAGCGCCAGACCGCGGGAGACCCAGTACTTC.

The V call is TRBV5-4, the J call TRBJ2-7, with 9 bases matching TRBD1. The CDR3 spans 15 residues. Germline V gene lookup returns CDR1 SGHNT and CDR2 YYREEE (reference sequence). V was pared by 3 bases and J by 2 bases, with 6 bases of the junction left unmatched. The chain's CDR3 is CASSWPDRGAYEQYF. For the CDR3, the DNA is TGTGCCAGCAGCTGGCCGGACAGGGGAGCCTACGAGCAGTACTTC.

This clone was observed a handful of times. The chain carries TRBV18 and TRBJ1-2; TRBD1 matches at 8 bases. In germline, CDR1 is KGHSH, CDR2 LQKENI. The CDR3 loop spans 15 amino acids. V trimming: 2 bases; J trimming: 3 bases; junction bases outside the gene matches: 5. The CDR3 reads CASSPVGQADYGYTF. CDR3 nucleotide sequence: TGTGCCAGCTCACCAGTGGGACAGGCTGACTATGGCTACACCTTC. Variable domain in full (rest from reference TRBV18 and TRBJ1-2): NAGVMQNPRHLVRRRGQEARLRCSPMKGHSHVYWYRQLPEEGLKFMVYLQKENIIDESGMPKERFSAEFPKEGPSILRIQQVVRGDSAAYFCASSPVGQADYGYTFGSGTRLTVV.

The CDR3 DNA follows: TGTGCCAGCAGTTTATGGGGACAGGGGTCTGGCTACACCTTC. Its translation is CASSLWGQGSGYTF. This rearrangement joins TRBV27 to TRBJ1-2; the match to TRBD1 covers 10 bases. The CDR3 totals 14 residues. Trimming cost V 1 base and J 7 bases; bases outside gene matches: 3. Germline V gene lookup returns CDR1 MNHEY and CDR2 SMNVEV (reference sequence).

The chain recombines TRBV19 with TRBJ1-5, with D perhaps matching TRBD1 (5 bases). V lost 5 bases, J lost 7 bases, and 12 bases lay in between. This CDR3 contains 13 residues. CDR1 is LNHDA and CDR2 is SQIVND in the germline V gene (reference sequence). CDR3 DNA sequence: TGTGCCAGTAGTGCAGGGTGGGGACAGCCCCAGCATTTT. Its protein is CASSAGWGQPQHF.

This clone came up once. Here the CDR3 reads CASSPPSSPLHF. The CDR3 nucleotides read TGTGCCAGCAGTCCCCCCAGTTCACCCCTCCACTTT. The chain is built from TRBV28 and TRBJ1-6, with no clear D. Germline CDR1 MDHEN, CDR2 SYDVKM. Trimming left V 5 bases short and J 9 bases short, with 8 bases between. CDR3 length equals 12 residues.

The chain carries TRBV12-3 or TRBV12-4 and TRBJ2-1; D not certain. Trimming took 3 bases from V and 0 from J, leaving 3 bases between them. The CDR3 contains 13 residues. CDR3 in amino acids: CASSFYSYNEQFF. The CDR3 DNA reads TGTGCCAGCAGTTTCTACTCCTACAATGAGCAGTTCTTC.

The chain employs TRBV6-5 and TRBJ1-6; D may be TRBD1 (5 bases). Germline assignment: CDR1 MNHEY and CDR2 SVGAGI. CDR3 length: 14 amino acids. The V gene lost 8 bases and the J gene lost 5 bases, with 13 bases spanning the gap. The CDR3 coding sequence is TGTGCCAGCCTCAGGGTTTTTGATAATTCACCCCTCCACTTT. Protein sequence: CASLRVFDNSPLHF.

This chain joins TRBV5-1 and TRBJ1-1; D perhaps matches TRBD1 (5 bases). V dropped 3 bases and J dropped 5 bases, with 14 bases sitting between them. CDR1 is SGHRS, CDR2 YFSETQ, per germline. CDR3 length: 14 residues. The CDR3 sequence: CASSWGTAGTEAFF. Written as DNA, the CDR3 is TGCGCCAGCAGCTGGGGGACGGCGGGGACTGAAGCTTTCTTT.

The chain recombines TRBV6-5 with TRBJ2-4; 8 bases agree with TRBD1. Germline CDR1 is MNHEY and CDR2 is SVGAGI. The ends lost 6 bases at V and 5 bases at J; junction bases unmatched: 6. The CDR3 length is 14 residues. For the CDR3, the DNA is TGTGCCAGCAGCGTTATACAGGGGGAAAACATTCAGTACTTC. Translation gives CASSVIQGENIQYF.

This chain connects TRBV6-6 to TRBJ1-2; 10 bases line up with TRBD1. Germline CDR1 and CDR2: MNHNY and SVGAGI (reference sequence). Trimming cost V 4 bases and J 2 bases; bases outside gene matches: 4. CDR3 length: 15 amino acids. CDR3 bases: TGTGCCAGCAGTTCCAGGGACAGGGGAAACTATGGCTACACCTTC. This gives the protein CASSSRDRGNYGYTF.

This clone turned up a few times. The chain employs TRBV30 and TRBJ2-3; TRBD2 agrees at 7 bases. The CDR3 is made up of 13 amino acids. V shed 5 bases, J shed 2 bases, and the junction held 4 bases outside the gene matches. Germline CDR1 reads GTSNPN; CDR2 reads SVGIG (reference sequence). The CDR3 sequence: CAWARGDTDTQYF. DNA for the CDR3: TGTGCCTGGGCCCGGGGGGACACAGATACGCAGTATTTT.

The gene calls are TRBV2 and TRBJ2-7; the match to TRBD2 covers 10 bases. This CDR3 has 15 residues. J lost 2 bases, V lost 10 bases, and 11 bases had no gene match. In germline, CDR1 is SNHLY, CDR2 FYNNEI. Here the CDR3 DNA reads TGTGCCAACCAACCAGGGACTAGCGTTACCTACGAGCAGTACTTC. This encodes CANQPGTSVTYEQYF.

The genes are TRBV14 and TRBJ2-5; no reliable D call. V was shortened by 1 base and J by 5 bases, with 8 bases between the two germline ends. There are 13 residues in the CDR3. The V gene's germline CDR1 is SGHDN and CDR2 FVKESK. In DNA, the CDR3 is TGTGCCAGCAGCCAAGTATATCGGGAGACCCAGTACTTC. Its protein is CASSQVYRETQYF.

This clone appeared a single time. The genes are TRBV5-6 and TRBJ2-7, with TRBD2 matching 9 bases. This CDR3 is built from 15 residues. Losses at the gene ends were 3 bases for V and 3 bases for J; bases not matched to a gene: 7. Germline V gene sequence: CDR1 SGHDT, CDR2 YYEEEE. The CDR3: CASSSPRGGDYEQYF. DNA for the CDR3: TGTGCCAGCAGCTCCCCTCGCGGGGGGGACTACGAGCAGTACTTC.

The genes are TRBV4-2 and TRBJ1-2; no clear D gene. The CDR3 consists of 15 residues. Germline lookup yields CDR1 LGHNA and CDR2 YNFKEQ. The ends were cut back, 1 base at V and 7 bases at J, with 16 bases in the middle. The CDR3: CASSQAKLRFSGYTF. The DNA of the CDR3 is TGTGCCAGCAGCCAAGCCAAACTCCGGTTTTCTGGCTACACCTTC.